These 16 T cell receptor beta chains share one sample of origin, sequenced in a study of identical twins. TCRdb analysed the 5' RACE reads with MiXCR anew, one entry per CDR3 protein. Counted here are approximately 500,000 distinct CDR3 sequences, approximately 16% occurring once; the ten biggest clones make up more than 0.4%. The sample was also linked to a second study, of yellow fever vaccine responses in identical twins.

Sequencing was carried out using CD4+ T cells sorted from blood. These receptors all come from a woman between 18 and 29 years old in good health.

This clonotype was observed a handful of times. The chain uses TRBV28 and TRBJ2-7, with 12 bases aligning to TRBD2. Per germline, CDR1 MDHEN and CDR2 SYDVKM. The CDR3 loop spans 18 amino acids. V trimming: 3 bases; J trimming: 5 bases; junction bases outside the gene matches: 14. The CDR3, as DNA: TGTGCCAGCAGTTTGGGGGGATTGACTAGCGGGAGTCGGGACGAGCAGTACTTC. Its translation: CASSLGGLTSGSRDEQYF. Drawing the rest from reference TRBV28 and TRBJ2-7, the complete variable domain is DVKVTQSSRYLVKRTGEKVFLECVQDMDHENMFWYRQDPGLGLRLIYFSYDVKMKEKGDIPEGYSVSREKKERFSLILESASTNQTSMYLCASSLGGLTSGSRDEQYFGPGTRLTVT.

V gene TRBV12-3 or TRBV12-4 combines with J gene TRBJ2-5; D perhaps matches TRBD1 (6 bases). The CDR3 is 14 amino acids. Trimming took off 4 bases at V and 2 bases at J, with 11 bases between the two ends. The CDR3 DNA reads TGTGCCAGCAGTTCCTGGACAGAACAAGAGACCCAGTACTTC. Translation: CASSSWTEQETQYF.

The CDR3 reads CASSSSDTIYNTQYF. The CDR3 nucleotides read TGCGCCAGCAGCTCCTCGGACACCATTTACAATACGCAGTATTTT. This chain links TRBV5-1 with TRBJ2-3; weak D call: TRBD1 (5 bases). V gave up 3 bases and J gave up 7 bases, with 18 bases separating them. This CDR3 spans 15 amino acids. Germline CDR1 SGHRS, CDR2 YFSETQ.

J is TRBJ2-1 and V is TRBV2; 8 positions agree with TRBD2. This CDR3 is built from 17 residues. J lost 9 bases, V lost 5 bases, and 18 bases had no gene match. Germline CDR1 and CDR2: SNHLY and FYNNEI. CDR3: CASSQLTSVLPGGEQFF. The CDR3 DNA follows: TGTGCCAGCAGTCAACTGACTAGCGTCTTGCCGGGGGGTGAGCAGTTCTTC.

This clonotype came up many times. The junction differs from germline at one of its ends, possibly a read error. This chain links TRBV5-1 with TRBJ2-5; 9 positions agree with TRBD1. Germline CDR1 is SGHRS and CDR2 is YFSETQ. CDR3 length: 14 amino acids. The CDR3 here is CASSFGQGTETQYF. The CDR3 DNA sequence: TGTGCCAGCAGCTTCGGACAGGGGACGGAGACCCAGTACTTC.

This clonotype was counted between two and nine times. V gene TRBV20-1 combines with J gene TRBJ2-7; 11 bases are shared with TRBD1. After removal of 0 bases from V and 4 bases from J, the junction contained 2 bases not matched to a gene. The CDR3 is 14 amino acids. In germline, CDR1 is DFQATT, CDR2 SNEGSKA (reference sequence). CDR3 protein: CSARDGQGAYEQYF. The CDR3 nucleotides are TGCAGTGCTAGAGATGGACAGGGGGCTTACGAGCAGTACTTC.

The V gene is TRBV7-3, the J gene TRBJ2-3; no clear D gene. The V and J ends lost 2 bases and 2 bases respectively, with 11 bases between them. CDR3 length: 15 residues. The germline gives CDR1 SGHTA, CDR2 FQGTGA. The CDR3 sequence: CASSLSGLNTDTQYF. The DNA for the CDR3 is TGTGCCAGCAGCTTATCCGGTCTAAACACAGATACGCAGTATTTT.

The rearrangement uses TRBV3-1 and TRBJ1-3, with TRBD1 matching 8 bases. From germline, CDR1 is LGHDT and CDR2 YNNKEL (reference sequence). The junction had 3 bases not matched to a gene; V was cut back by 1 base and J by 7 bases. This CDR3 has 14 residues. The CDR3 loop is CASSQGTGTNTIYF. CDR3 coding DNA: TGTGCCAGCAGCCAAGGGACAGGGACGAACACCATATATTTT.

In its sample, this clonotype was seen once. This sequence joins TRBV6-5 and TRBJ2-7; 11 bases are shared with TRBD1. Germline V CDR1 and CDR2: MNHEY, SVGAGI. V shed 6 bases, J shed 0 bases, and the junction held 7 bases outside the gene matches. CDR3 length: 16 residues. CDR3 sequence: CASRRTGTGGSYEQYV. The CDR3 DNA sequence: TGTGCCAGCAGACGAACGGGGACAGGGGGCTCCTACGAGCAGTACGTC.

There are many counts of this clonotype. This chain connects TRBV28 to TRBJ2-3, with 10 bases fitting TRBD2. Germline V lookup: CDR1 MDHEN, CDR2 SYDVKM. V dropped 1 base and J dropped 2; count of bases not matched to a gene: 9. CDR3 size: 18 residues. The CDR3 here is CASSLFSRLAGDTDTQYF. The CDR3 bases are TGTGCCAGCAGTTTATTCTCCCGGCTAGCGGGGGACACAGATACGCAGTATTTT.

With regard to this clonotype: In this CDR3 the conserved last residue, phenylalanine or tryptophan, is missing, so a read error is likely. V and J are TRBV4-1 and TRBJ2-1, with TRBD2 as a possible D gene (6 bases). This CDR3 comprises 15 residues. Germline-derived CDR1 and CDR2 are MGHRA and YSYEKL. Trimming shortened V by 3 bases and J by 9 bases, and 18 bases separated the two germline ends. CDR3 protein: CASSHPGEARAEQFL. CDR3 coding DNA: TGCGCCAGCAGCCACCCGGGGGAGGCTCGGGCTGAGCAGTTCCTC.

This clonotype is a singleton in its sample. The chain links TRBV27 to TRBJ2-7; D might be TRBD1 (6 bases). CDR1 and CDR2 (germline): MNHEY, SMNVEV (reference sequence). Trimming shortened V by 6 bases and J by 0 bases, and 15 bases separated the two germline ends. CDR3 length equals 15 residues. The CDR3 loop is CASSLGGQISYEQYF. CDR3 DNA: TGTGCCAGCAGCCTAGGAGGACAGATCTCCTACGAGCAGTACTTC.

This clonotype was counted a few times. The V call is TRBV21-1, the J call TRBJ2-6. TRBV21-1 is reported as a pseudogene. The CDR3 spans 15 residues. This CDR3 reads CASSKHGSGANVLTF. The CDR3 DNA follows: TGTGCCAGCAGCAAACACGGATCTGGGGCCAACGTCCTGACTTTC.

The rearrangement links TRBV25-1 to TRBJ2-1; TRBD1 might be the D (5 bases). CDR3 length equals 13 residues. Trimming cost V 4 bases and J 8 bases, with 12 bases left between them. In germline, CDR1 is MGHDK, CDR2 SYGVNS. The CDR3 region is CASSVQGWDEQFF. CDR3 DNA: TGTGCCAGCAGTGTCCAGGGTTGGGATGAGCAGTTCTTC.

This clonotype has just a few counts. J is TRBJ2-1 and V is TRBV20-1; 9 bases are a match to TRBD2. This CDR3 spans 16 amino acids. The trim removed 2 bases at V and 4 bases at J, leaving 9 bases unmatched. Germline V gene sequence: CDR1 DFQATT, CDR2 SNEGSKA (reference sequence). CDR3 bases: TGCAGTGCTAGAAGTTCCGGCGGGAGGGCGTACAATGAGCAGTTCTTC. Translating it yields CSARSSGGRAYNEQFF.

The J gene is TRBJ2-2, the V gene TRBV28, with TRBD2 as a possible D gene (6 bases). V lost 3 bases to trimming and J lost 6 bases, with 23 bases between them. The CDR3 extends over 18 amino acids. Germline V gene sequence: CDR1 MDHEN, CDR2 SYDVKM. CDR3 nucleotide sequence: TGTGCCAGCAGTTTCGCCGGGGACTTCGGGGTTAAGGCCGGGGAGCTGTTTTTT. This translates into CASSFAGDFGVKAGELFF.